This is a list of T cell receptor beta chains from one sample in a study of CDR3 diversity in severe acne. TCRdb recomputed calls from the PCR reads with MiXCR, one row per CDR3 protein. The table includes around 85,000 distinct CDR3 sequences, around 54% detected once. Sequenced material: blood. These receptors were collected from a male donor with severe acne vulgaris. The conserved cysteine and the conserved F or W are not part of the CDR3 here. A D gene is named only where the DNA matches it firmly.

d_call v_call cdr3_aa
TRBD2 TRBV7-2 ASSLLAGGPGELF
NA TRBV7-9 ASSARGEYEQY
NA TRBV6-5 ASRAGAVTNEKLF
NA TRBV7-6 ASSLAGSPYEQY
NA TRBV28 ASLDGGAPPCSYEQY
TRBD1 TRBV20-1 SARDRPYQPQH
NA TRBV20-1 SARESPRGTQY
TRBD2 TRBV20-1 SAGDGGAGGEQY
TRBD2 TRBV7-9 ASSLVLGGSGELF
NA TRBV24-1 ATRGPGTVSYEQY
NA TRBV12-3/TRBV12-4 ASSFLNYGYT